Listed below are T cell receptor beta chains from one sample, sequenced in a study of blood T cells in healthy people across ages. TCRdb itself ran the 5' RACE reads through MiXCR, one entry per CDR3 protein. The table includes nearly 800,000 distinct CDR3 sequences, 56% detected once. The sequencing sample was made of blood. Source of these receptors: a middle-aged man in good health. The CDR3 runs from the conserved cysteine through the conserved F or W. A D gene is named only where the DNA matches it firmly. Rows may omit the clone size; those that give it use once, few, many or a size class.

V: TRBV12-3/TRBV12-4; length: 16; size: -; J: TRBJ1-2; D: -; DNA: TGTGCCAGCAGTTTATTACTGGCAGGACTAAACTATGGCTACACCTTC; CDR3: CASSLLLAGLNYGYTF
V: TRBV5-1; length: 13; size: -; J: TRBJ2-3; D: -; DNA: TGCGCCAGCAATAGGGCGGGAAGGGATACGCAGTATTTT; CDR3: CASNRAGRDTQYF
V: TRBV3-1; length: 18; size: -; J: TRBJ2-3; D: TRBD2; DNA: TGTGCCAGCAGCCAACGAGGTAGCGGGAGATTTGGCACAGATACGCAGTATTTT; CDR3: CASSQRGSGRFGTDTQYF
V: TRBV28; length: 14; size: -; J: TRBJ1-2; D: TRBD1; DNA: TGTGCCAGCAGTCGGACAGGGGGTTACTATGGCTACACCTTC; CDR3: CASSRTGGYYGYTF
V: TRBV11-2; length: 11; size: -; J: TRBJ2-1; D: -; DNA: TGTGCCAGCAGCAGTTGGAATGAGCAGTTCTTC; CDR3: CASSSWNEQFF
V: TRBV20-1; length: 12; size: few; J: TRBJ2-5; D: -; DNA: TGCAGTGCCCTGACAGGAACCGAGACCCAGTACTTC; CDR3: CSALTGTETQYF
V: TRBV30; length: 14; size: -; J: TRBJ2-4; D: TRBD2; DNA: TGTGCCTGGAGTTTCGGGGGGTCAGAAAACATTCAGTACTTC; CDR3: CAWSFGGSENIQYF
V: TRBV4-3; length: 17; size: -; J: TRBJ2-7; D: -; DNA: TGCGCCAGCAGCCAAGATTTTGCAGGGGAGCTTCCCTACGAGCAGTACTTC; CDR3: CASSQDFAGELPYEQYF
V: TRBV2; length: 19; size: few; J: TRBJ2-1; D: TRBD1; DNA: TGTGCCAGCAGTGGATCCCGGAGACAGGGGACCAGCTCCTACAATGAGCAGTTCTTC; CDR3: CASSGSRRQGTSSYNEQFF
V: TRBV19; length: 16; size: -; J: TRBJ2-1; D: TRBD2; DNA: TGTGCCAGTTCTAAAGGACTAGCGGGAGGGTACAATGAGCAGTTCTTC; CDR3: CASSKGLAGGYNEQFF
V: TRBV6-5; length: 14; size: -; J: TRBJ1-1; D: -; DNA: TGTGCCAGCAGAACCAGGGTGATGAACACTGAAGCTTTCTTT; CDR3: CASRTRVMNTEAFF
V: TRBV4-2; length: 15; size: -; J: TRBJ2-7; D: TRBD2; DNA: TGTGCCAGCAGCGGACGTGGCGGGAGTAACGATGAGCAGTACTTC; CDR3: CASSGRGGSNDEQYF
V: TRBV28; length: 14; size: -; J: TRBJ1-2; D: -; DNA: TGTGCCAGCACCAAGATGGACAGAGACTATGGCTACACCTTC; CDR3: CASTKMDRDYGYTF
V: TRBV3-1; length: 14; size: few; J: TRBJ2-5; D: -; DNA: TGTGCCAGCACCAAGGACTTCCTCCAAGAGACCCAGTACTTC; CDR3: CASTKDFLQETQYF
V: TRBV3-1; length: 14; size: -; J: TRBJ1-4; D: TRBD1; DNA: TGTGCCAGCAGCCTTCGGACAGGGCATGAAAAACTGTTTTTT; CDR3: CASSLRTGHEKLFF
V: TRBV4-1; length: 12; size: few; J: TRBJ2-1; D: -; DNA: TGCGCCAGCAGCACAAACTGGGGTCAACAGTTCTTC; CDR3: CASSTNWGQQFF
V: TRBV3-1; length: 16; size: few; J: TRBJ1-2; D: TRBD1; DNA: TGTGCCAGCAGCCAACTGACAGGGATCACTAACTATGGCTACACCTTC; CDR3: CASSQLTGITNYGYTF
V: TRBV7-2; length: 14; size: few; J: TRBJ2-7; D: -; DNA: TGTGCCAGCAGCTTAGGGGACCCAGCCTACGAGCAGTACTTC; CDR3: CASSLGDPAYEQYF
V: TRBV3-1; length: 17; size: few; J: TRBJ2-5; D: -; DNA: TGTGCCAGCAGCCAAGATGTTTTCCGGAAAAAACAAGAGACCCAGTACTTC; CDR3: CASSQDVFRKKQETQYF
V: TRBV29-1; length: 14; size: -; J: TRBJ2-5; D: TRBD1; DNA: TGCAGCGTTTCAGGGGGCGCGATCGCAGAGACCCAGTACTTC; CDR3: CSVSGGAIAETQYF
V: TRBV21-1; length: 15; size: few; J: TRBJ2-4; D: -; DNA: TGTGCCAGCAGCAAAGTAGTCCCAGCCAAAAACATTCAGTACTTC; CDR3: CASSKVVPAKNIQYF
V: TRBV12-3/TRBV12-4; length: 15; size: once; J: TRBJ2-1; D: -; DNA: TGTGCCAGCACCCCTCTCGCGTCTATGGGCAATGAGCAGTTCTTC; CDR3: CASTPLASMGNEQFF
V: TRBV24-1; length: 13; size: -; J: TRBJ2-5; D: -; DNA: TGTGCCACCCCTTCCCGGGACCAAGAGACCCAGTACTTC; CDR3: CATPSRDQETQYF
V: TRBV7-9; length: 16; size: -; J: TRBJ2-1; D: -; DNA: TGTGCCAGCAGCCCGGAAGACTCAAGCTCCTACAATGAGCAGTTCTTC; CDR3: CASSPEDSSSYNEQFF
V: TRBV29-1; length: 15; size: few; J: TRBJ2-7; D: TRBD2; DNA: TGCAGCGTTGAAGATCGGAGCGGGATCTCCTACGAGCAGTACTTC; CDR3: CSVEDRSGISYEQYF
V: TRBV20-1; length: 13; size: -; J: TRBJ2-5; D: TRBD1; DNA: TGCAGTGCTAGGGACAGGCTCCAAGAGACCCAGTACTTC; CDR3: CSARDRLQETQYF
V: TRBV2; length: 14; size: -; J: TRBJ2-7; D: TRBD1; DNA: TGTGCCAGCAGTGGGCCCGTGGGGACAGGCGAGCAGTACTTC; CDR3: CASSGPVGTGEQYF
V: TRBV12-3/TRBV12-4; length: 14; size: -; J: TRBJ1-2; D: -; DNA: TGTGCCAGCAGTTTAGGGGGGGGCGTTCGAGGCTACACCTTC; CDR3: CASSLGGGVRGYTF
V: TRBV7-2; length: 13; size: -; J: TRBJ2-7; D: TRBD2; DNA: TGTGCCAGCAGCCGGGACTACTCCTACGAGCAGTACTTC; CDR3: CASSRDYSYEQYF
V: TRBV14; length: 13; size: -; J: TRBJ1-1; D: -; DNA: TGTGCCAGCAGCCACGGGGCGCCACTTGGAGCTTTCTTT; CDR3: CASSHGAPLGAFF
V: TRBV6-5; length: 17; size: -; J: TRBJ1-1; D: TRBD1; DNA: TGTGCCAGCAGTTACATGGGACAGGCAATTATGAACACTGAAGCTTTCTTT; CDR3: CASSYMGQAIMNTEAFF
V: TRBV6-2/TRBV6-3; length: 13; size: -; J: TRBJ1-2; D: -; DNA: TGTGCCAGCAGTTACGGGGGCTCAAGTGGCTACACCTTC; CDR3: CASSYGGSSGYTF
V: TRBV4-1; length: 15; size: -; J: TRBJ1-4; D: -; DNA: TGCGCCAGCAGCCAAGACCCAGGGGTGGGTGAAAAACTGTTTTTT; CDR3: CASSQDPGVGEKLFF
V: TRBV7-2; length: 16; size: -; J: TRBJ1-3; D: -; DNA: TGTGCCAGCAGCCCGGGACTACCGACCTCTGGAAACACCATATATTTT; CDR3: CASSPGLPTSGNTIYF
V: TRBV12-3/TRBV12-4; length: 14; size: -; J: TRBJ1-1; D: -; DNA: TGTGCCAGCAGTCGCAGGGGTCCTGGCACTGAAGCTTTCTTT; CDR3: CASSRRGPGTEAFF
V: TRBV12-5; length: 18; size: once; J: TRBJ2-7; D: -; DNA: TGTGCTAGTGGTTTGGTATCTTCTTTAGGTAGCAGCTCCTACGAGCAGTACTTC; CDR3: CASGLVSSLGSSSYEQYF
V: TRBV7-6; length: 11; size: -; J: TRBJ2-1; D: -; DNA: TGTGCCAGCAGCTCTGGGTCGGTACAGTTCTTC; CDR3: CASSSGSVQFF
V: TRBV7-2; length: 13; size: -; J: TRBJ2-5; D: -; DNA: TGTGCCAGCTCCGGGAGTCCCTTTGAGTCCCAGTACTTC; CDR3: CASSGSPFESQYF
V: TRBV7-8; length: 16; size: -; J: TRBJ1-1; D: TRBD1; DNA: TGTGCCAGCAGCCCTCCCCCGGGACAGGCGAACACTGAAGCTTTCTTT; CDR3: CASSPPPGQANTEAFF
V: TRBV7-2; length: 15; size: -; J: TRBJ2-5; D: TRBD2; DNA: TGTGCCAGCAGCTCCGGACTAGCGGGGCGGGAGACCCAGTACTTC; CDR3: CASSSGLAGRETQYF